This T cell receptor (beta chain) was sequenced during a study of a mutant IDH1 vaccine in newly diagnosed glioma. As for the study in general: Patients arrived already treated with radiotherapy, temozolomide, or both, most having had both. Study outcomes and limitations: Immune responses induced by vaccination arose in around 93% of the patients.

Noted time point: week 11, during vaccination. A 20-mer mutant IDH1 peptide at 300 ug was injected subcutaneously with topical imiquimod. Repertoires were generated with immunoSEQ multiplex PCR, while TCRdb's copy carries only in-frame clones and drops some. This table has 30,000 to 45,000 clones, roughly 80% appearing once. A word on this clone: The antigen is undetermined.

Sequencing used peripheral blood mononuclear cells (PBMCs), obtained from a glioma patient whose treatment included an IDH1 peptide vaccine. The clonotype was recovered from a woman between 25 and 40 years old with glioma. Some clones in this sample may be carry-over from other donors' samples.

CDR3 loop: CAISQGAYGAEAFF. For the CDR3, the DNA is TGTGCCATCAGTCAGGGGGCCTACGGGGCTGAAGCTTTCTTT. The chain uses TRBV10-3 and TRBJ1-1; 8 bases align to TRBD1. Germline V lookup: CDR1 ENHRY, CDR2 SYGVKD. The V gene end was trimmed by 5 bases and the J gene end by 6 bases; junction bases not matched to a gene: 8. There are 14 residues in the CDR3.